These 32 T cell receptor beta chains originate from one sample sequenced in a study of blood T cell repertoires in COVID-19 (dated by TCRdb to 2019 to 2021). Library preparation was by the immunoSEQ multiplex PCR assay. TCRdb's version of the immuneACCESS table is confined to in-frame rearrangements and falls short of the full clone set. An unresolved V gene accounts for under half of the shortfall where checked; the remainder is of unknown origin. Within this sample are over 200,000 clones, with around nine tenths of them counted one time only. Jointly, the top ten make up 0.8% to 1% of the sample. Sequencing used peripheral blood. Receptors originate from a man in his sixties with COVID-19, enrolled during active disease.

This chain connects TRBV7-2 to TRBJ1-4, with TRBD1 identical over 7 bases. Per the germline V gene, CDR1 is SGHTA and CDR2 is FQGNSA. V lost 5 bases and J lost 6; bases outside the gene matches: 9. The CDR3 totals 15 residues. CDR3 DNA sequence: TGTGCCAGCAGCCTTATGGTGGGGACAGATGAAAAACTGTTTTTT. It yields the protein CASSLMVGTDEKLFF.

V and J are TRBV25-1 and TRBJ1-6; D is perhaps TRBD1 (5 bases). The CDR3 has 15 amino acids. Between the trimmed V and J ends, which lost 4 bases and 7 bases, there was a span of 14 bases. Per the germline V gene, CDR1 is MGHDK and CDR2 is SYGVNS. The CDR3 DNA is TGTGCCAGCAGTGCTGGCAGGGTTAAAAATTCACCCCTCCACTTT. This gives the protein CASSAGRVKNSPLHF.

The rearrangement uses TRBV6-5 and TRBJ1-6, with unresolved D. CDR3 length equals 14 residues. Trimming stripped 11 bases from V and 12 bases from J, with 23 bases between. Germline V gives CDR1 MNHEY, CDR2 SVGAGI. CDR3 DNA sequence: TGTGCCGGCACCGAGGGCCCGCGAAGGTTACCCCTCCACTTT. This translates into CAGTEGPRRLPLHF.

The chain links TRBV15 to TRBJ1-1, with D possibly matching TRBD1 (6 bases). Germline assignment: CDR1 LNHNV and CDR2 YYDKDF (reference sequence). V was pared by 5 bases and J by 1 base, with 23 bases between. This CDR3 is 18 amino acids long. CDR3 protein: CATSSFIGRAGANTEAFF. Written as DNA, the CDR3 is TGTGCCACCAGCTCCTTCATCGGAAGGGCAGGGGCGAACACTGAAGCTTTCTTT.

A single count supports this clone. The chain combines TRBV25-1 with TRBJ2-1; tentatively, D is TRBD1 (5 bases). CDR1 MGHDK and CDR2 SYGVNS come from the germline V gene. V dropped 1 base and J dropped 3 bases, with 7 bases sitting between them. The CDR3 length is 14 residues. Here the CDR3 reads CASSEWGDYNEQFF. The CDR3 nucleotides read TGTGCCAGCAGTGAATGGGGCGACTACAATGAGCAGTTCTTC.

This rearrangement joins TRBV27 to TRBJ2-5; TRBD2 matches 8 bases. The germline CDR1 and CDR2 sequences are MNHEY and SMNVEV (reference sequence). The trim removed 4 bases at V and 4 bases at J, leaving 11 bases unmatched. The CDR3 is made up of 16 amino acids. CDR3 DNA: TGTGCCAGCAGTTCAGGAGACGGGAGGGCCGGAGAGACCCAGTACTTC. It yields the protein CASSSGDGRAGETQYF.

The rearrangement links TRBV28 to TRBJ2-3; 7 nucleotides align to TRBD2. Germline lookup yields CDR1 MDHEN and CDR2 SYDVKM. After removal of 4 bases from V and 5 bases from J, the junction contained 15 bases not matched to a gene. This CDR3 region has 17 residues. The CDR3 loop is CASSSSRGGRAGDTQYF. CDR3 DNA: TGTGCCAGCAGTTCATCCCGGGGTGGGAGGGCCGGAGATACGCAGTATTTT.

This chain connects TRBV5-1 to TRBJ2-7; 10 bases are a match to TRBD1. Trimming at V came to 5 bases and at J to 2 bases, leaving 4 bases not matched to a gene. Germline loops: CDR1 SGHRS, CDR2 YFSETQ. The CDR3 spans 14 residues. CDR3 in amino acids: CASRTGQGTYEQYF. In DNA, the CDR3 is TGCGCCAGCAGGACGGGACAGGGGACCTACGAGCAGTACTTC.

The CDR3 DNA reads as TGCGCCAGCAGCCTCCTTCAGGGGACCAGCAATGAGCAGTTCTTC. Translated, it gives CASSLLQGTSNEQFF. J is TRBJ2-1 and V is TRBV4-1, with a weak D call TRBD1 (6 bases). Between the trimmed V and J ends, which lost 4 bases and 6 bases, there was a span of 16 bases. The CDR3 sequence is 15 residues long. Germline V gives CDR1 MGHRA, CDR2 YSYEKL.

The rearrangement links TRBV28 to TRBJ2-7, with 8 bases fitting TRBD1. The CDR3 sequence is 14 residues long. The trim removed 10 bases at V and 2 bases at J, leaving 10 bases unmatched. CDR1 is MDHEN, CDR2 SYDVKM, per germline. CDR3 sequence reads: CATQSGDRTYEQYF. CDR3 sequence (DNA): TGTGCCACACAGTCCGGGGACAGGACCTACGAGCAGTACTTC.

V and J are TRBV3-1 (or the pseudogene TRBV3-2) and TRBJ2-3; 11 bases are a match to TRBD2. This CDR3 is 15 amino acids long. CDR1 is LGHDT, CDR2 YNNKEL, per germline (reference sequence). With V trimmed by 3 bases and J by 2 bases, 1 base remained unmatched. The chain's CDR3 is CASSQTSGATDTQYF. CDR3 DNA: TGTGCCAGCAGCCAGACTAGCGGGGCCACAGATACGCAGTATTTT.

This chain links TRBV20-1 with TRBJ2-4, with D possibly TRBD2 on 5 matching bases. This CDR3 has 16 amino acids. CDR1 is DFQATT, CDR2 SNEGSKA, per germline (reference sequence). V was trimmed by 3 bases and J by 0 bases, leaving 15 bases between them. The CDR3 nucleotides are TGCAGTGCTAGTCTACTAGGCCAGATAGCCAAAAACATTCAGTACTTC. It encodes CSASLLGQIAKNIQYF.

The V call is TRBV11-3, the J call TRBJ2-7; no definite D call. In germline, CDR1 is SGHNT, CDR2 YENEEA. This CDR3 region has 13 residues. With 1 base removed from V and 3 bases from J, the gap between germline ends came to 7 bases. In DNA, the CDR3 is TGTGCCAGCAGCTTAGCGGCAGGCTACGAGCAGTACTTC. Residues: CASSLAAGYEQYF.

This sequence joins TRBV28 and TRBJ2-7, with a weak D call TRBD1 (6 bases). The V and J ends lost 9 bases and 5 bases respectively, with 17 bases between them. Germline CDR1 and CDR2: MDHEN and SYDVKM. The CDR3 consists of 13 residues. This CDR3 is CASRKQGRHEQYF. The CDR3 DNA is TGTGCCAGTAGGAAACAGGGACGCCACGAGCAGTACTTC.

The chain employs TRBV18 and TRBJ1-1; D might be TRBD1 (5 bases). The CDR3 contains 16 residues. Germline CDR1 reads KGHSH; CDR2 reads LQKENI. The V end was cut by 3 bases, the J end by 3 bases, with 17 bases between. The CDR3 spells CASSPLSQQGDTEAFF. The CDR3 DNA is TGTGCCAGCTCACCTTTGTCTCAACAAGGGGACACTGAAGCTTTCTTT.

This sequence joins TRBV6-6 and TRBJ2-5; TRBD2 matches at 7 bases. With V trimmed by 6 bases and J by 5 bases, 15 bases remained unmatched. The CDR3 runs 16 residues. Germline assignment: CDR1 MNHNY and CDR2 SVGAGI (reference sequence). CDR3 sequence reads: CASRESMTGGWETQYF. The CDR3 DNA sequence: TGTGCCAGCAGAGAATCTATGACCGGGGGGTGGGAGACCCAGTACTTC.

The chain links TRBV7-2 to TRBJ1-3; a weak D match, TRBD1 (5 bases). CDR3 length: 14 residues. V lost 8 bases, J lost 4 bases, and 15 bases lay in between. From germline, CDR1 is SGHTA and CDR2 FQGNSA. CDR3: CASGTGLQGNTIYF. The CDR3 coding sequence is TGTGCCAGCGGGACTGGGTTGCAGGGAAACACCATATATTTT.

The chain is built from TRBV18 and TRBJ2-5; possible D gene TRBD1, 6 bases. Germline loops: CDR1 KGHSH, CDR2 LQKENI. Trimming took 4 bases from V and 5 from J, leaving 14 bases between them. The CDR3 sequence is 14 residues long. The CDR3 bases are TGTGCCAGCTCACTAGGCTGGGGGCAGGAGACCCAGTACTTC. Encoded protein: CASSLGWGQETQYF. Using reference TRBV18 and TRBJ2-5 for the parts outside the CDR3, the full variable domain is NAGVMQNPRHLVRRRGQEARLRCSPMKGHSHVYWYRQLPEEGLKFMVYLQKENIIDESGMPKERFSAEFPKEGPSILRIQQVVRGDSAAYFCASSLGWGQETQYFGPGTRLLVL.

The chain recombines TRBV6-2 or TRBV6-3 with TRBJ1-6; D unresolved. The CDR3 extends over 18 amino acids. Germline assignment: CDR1 MNHEY and CDR2 SVGEGT. Trimming left V 6 bases short and J 6 bases short, with 24 bases between. The CDR3 protein is CASSRTMAHVNLNSPLHF. Here the CDR3 DNA reads TGTGCCAGCAGCCGTACCATGGCCCACGTTAACCTTAATTCACCCCTCCACTTT.

V gene TRBV10-3 combines with J gene TRBJ1-2; 9 positions agree with TRBD1. This CDR3 has 15 residues. Germline V gives CDR1 ENHRY, CDR2 SYGVKD. J gave up 2 bases and V 5 bases, and 6 bases lay outside the gene matches. Written as DNA, the CDR3 is TGTGCCATCAGTTTCGGGACAGGGAAAAACTATGGCTACACCTTC. It specifies CAISFGTGKNYGYTF.

The genes are TRBV15 and TRBJ1-2; possibly TRBD1 for D (6 bases). CDR1 is LNHNV and CDR2 is YYDKDF in the germline V gene (reference sequence). V lost 1 base and J 6 bases, leaving 15 bases between the germline ends. This CDR3 contains 15 residues. The CDR3 DNA follows: TGTGCCACCAGCAGAGTGGCGGGGGCGGCCCATGGCTACACCTTC. It codes for CATSRVAGAAHGYTF.

The gene calls are TRBV13 and TRBJ2-7, with a weak D call TRBD1 (6 bases). This CDR3 is built from 14 residues. V lost 5 bases to trimming and J lost 4 bases, with 15 bases between them. Germline values: CDR1 PRHDT, CDR2 FYEKMQ (reference sequence). The CDR3 DNA sequence: TGTGCCAGCAGCAACCACGGACAGAGATACGAGCAGTACTTC. Translating gives CASSNHGQRYEQYF.

The chain is built from TRBV11-1 and TRBJ1-4; 7 nucleotides agree with TRBD1. V gave up 4 bases and J gave up 5 bases; unmatched junction bases: 4. Germline lookup yields CDR1 SGHAT and CDR2 FQDESV (reference sequence). This CDR3 contains 14 residues. In nucleotides, the CDR3 is TGTGCCAGCAGCTCCGGGACAGAGAATGAAAAACTGTTTTTT. Residues: CASSSGTENEKLFF.

The chain couples TRBV5-1 to TRBJ1-2; 7 bases fit TRBD1. Germline CDR1 SGHRS, CDR2 YFSETQ. The CDR3 is made up of 15 amino acids. V was clipped by 0 bases and J by 2 bases; unmatched bases: 4. The CDR3 spells CASSLDGTANYGYTF. CDR3 sequence (DNA): TGCGCCAGCAGCTTGGACGGGACAGCCAACTATGGCTACACCTTC. The full variable domain, its missing parts supplied by reference TRBV5-1 and TRBJ1-2, is KAGVTQTPRYLIKTRGQQVTLSCSPISGHRSVSWYQQTPGQGLQFLFEYFSETQRNKGNFPGRFSGRQFSNSRSEMNVSTLELGDSALYLCASSLDGTANYGYTFGSGTRLTVV.

The DNA of the CDR3 is TGTGCCAGCAGCCCGCGGACTAGCGGTCCCTACGAGCAGTACTTC. This translates into CASSPRTSGPYEQYF. The chain has TRBV7-8 and TRBJ2-7; TRBD2 matches at 10 bases. Germline values: CDR1 SGHVS, CDR2 FQNEAQ. The CDR3 spans 15 residues. V lost 5 bases, J lost 2 bases, and 6 bases stayed unmatched.

The rearrangement links TRBV4-1 to TRBJ1-5; D unclear. From germline, CDR1 is MGHRA and CDR2 YSYEKL. The ends were cut back, 0 bases at V and 6 bases at J, with 9 bases in the middle. CDR3 length: 14 residues. CDR3 region: CASSQELRGQPQHF. The CDR3 region has the DNA TGCGCCAGCAGCCAAGAGCTCCGGGGTCAGCCCCAGCATTTT.

This clone has only a few counts. The chain recombines TRBV11-2 with TRBJ1-2, with TRBD1 as a possible D gene (6 bases). This CDR3 spans 17 amino acids. V was pared by 5 bases and J by 3 bases, with 22 bases between. Germline assignment: CDR1 SGHAT and CDR2 FQNNGV. The CDR3 nucleotides are TGTGCCAGCAGCCGGAACAGGTTGGGGGCCGGGGACTATGGCTACACCTTC. It is translated as CASSRNRLGAGDYGYTF.

The chain joins TRBV5-1 to TRBJ1-2, with 9 positions matching TRBD1. This CDR3 has 14 amino acids. Germline V CDR1 and CDR2: SGHRS, YFSETQ. With V trimmed by 4 bases and J by 7 bases, 8 bases remained unmatched. The CDR3 reads CASSPGQGRSGYTF. For the CDR3, the DNA is TGCGCCAGCAGCCCGGGACAGGGTAGGAGTGGCTACACCTTC.

This chain connects TRBV5-8 to TRBJ1-5; possibly TRBD1 for D (5 bases). Germline CDR1 and CDR2: SGHTS and YDEGEE. The CDR3 totals 15 residues. V lost 4 bases and J 1 base, leaving 12 bases between the germline ends. CDR3 amino acids: CASSKQRQSNQPQHF. The CDR3 DNA sequence: TGTGCCAGCAGCAAACAAAGACAGAGCAATCAGCCCCAGCATTTT.

This clone showed up just once. The chain recombines TRBV4-1 with TRBJ1-2; no clear D. The V end lost 3 bases, the J end lost 4 bases, and 15 bases lay between the germline ends. Germline V lookup: CDR1 MGHRA, CDR2 YSYEKL. CDR3 length: 15 amino acids. The CDR3 bases are TGCGCCAGCAGCCACACTAGCCAAGGCCTCTATGGCTACACCTTC. Translation: CASSHTSQGLYGYTF.

This clone was seen once. The chain links TRBV4-3 to TRBJ2-1; 8 bases agree with TRBD2. Germline V lookup: CDR1 LGHNA, CDR2 YSLEER. This CDR3 region has 15 residues. The J segment lost 2 bases and the V segment lost 3 bases, leaving 3 bases of the junction unmatched. The CDR3 nucleotides are TGCGCCAGCAGCCAGGGACTAGGGCCCTACAATGAGCAGTTCTTC. Its translation: CASSQGLGPYNEQFF.

The chain employs TRBV15 and TRBJ1-5; TRBD1 might be the D (6 bases). V lost 0 bases to trimming and J lost 6 bases, with 18 bases between them. This CDR3 spans 17 amino acids. Per the germline V gene, CDR1 is LNHNV and CDR2 is YYDKDF (reference sequence). CDR3 bases: TGTGCCACCAGCAGAGATCTAGAACAGGGATTTTTTCAGCCCCAGCATTTT. Translated, it gives CATSRDLEQGFFQPQHF.